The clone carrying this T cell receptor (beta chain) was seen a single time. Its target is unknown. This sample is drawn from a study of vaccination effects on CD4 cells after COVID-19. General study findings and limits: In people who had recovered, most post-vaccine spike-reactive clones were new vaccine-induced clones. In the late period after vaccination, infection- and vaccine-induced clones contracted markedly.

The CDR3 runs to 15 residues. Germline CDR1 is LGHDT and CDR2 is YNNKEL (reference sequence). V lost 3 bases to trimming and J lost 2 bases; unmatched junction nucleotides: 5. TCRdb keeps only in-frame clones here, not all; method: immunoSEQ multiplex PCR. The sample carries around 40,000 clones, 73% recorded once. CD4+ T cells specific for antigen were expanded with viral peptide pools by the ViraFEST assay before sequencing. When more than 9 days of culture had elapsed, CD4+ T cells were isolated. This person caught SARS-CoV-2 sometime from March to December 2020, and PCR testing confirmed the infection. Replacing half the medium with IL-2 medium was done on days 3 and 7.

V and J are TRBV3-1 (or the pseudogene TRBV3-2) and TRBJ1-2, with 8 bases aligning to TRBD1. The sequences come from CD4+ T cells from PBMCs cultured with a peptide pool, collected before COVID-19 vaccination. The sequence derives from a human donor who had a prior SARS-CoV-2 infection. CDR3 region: CASSHSDRANYGYTF. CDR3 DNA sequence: TGTGCCAGCAGCCATTCGGACAGGGCAAACTATGGCTACACCTTC.